This T cell receptor beta chain derives from a study of shared clonotypes between healthy human individuals. Whole-study results and caveats: Enrolling few donors narrowed the genetic and exposure-history diversity that was represented. The generation probabilities recorded for non-shared clonotypes fell below those of clonotypes shared by all four donors. Shared across a handful of donors were about 4.8% of the naive CD4 clonotypes.

This clone is a singleton in its sample. No antigen is known for it. The donor cohort consisted entirely of Caucasian adults residing in Nashville, Tennessee. The table came from immunoSEQ multiplex PCR; TCRdb's copy has only in-frame clones and leaves some out. In the table there are about 2.4 million clones, 93% of which are singletons. This sequence was found in a man between 18 and 29 years old in good health. Some clones in this sample may be carry-over from other donors' samples. The sequencing input was naive CD4+ T cells from PBMCs. Subset denoted: CD45RA+ positively selected.

DNA of the CDR3: TGTGCCAGCTTGGGCGGGGTAGGTCAGCCCCAGCATTTT. This gives the protein CASLGGVGQPQHF. The V gene is TRBV7-2, the J gene TRBJ1-5; the D is unclear. The ends were cut back, 8 bases at V and 6 bases at J, with 14 bases in the middle. The CDR3 runs to 13 residues. The V gene's germline CDR1 is SGHTA and CDR2 FQGNSA.